The 27 T cell receptor beta chains given below trace back to one sample, sequenced in a study of cytomegalovirus exposure and HLA in healthy donors. PCR was performed using 60 Vbeta and 13 Jbeta primers. Sequenced by immunoSEQ multiplex PCR; TCRdb stores in-frame clones only, minus some. The sample has tens of thousands of clones. Sequencing used PBMCs. The receptors were gathered from a woman aged 45-65 years in good health and CMV-seropositive.

This chain links TRBV9 with TRBJ1-5; no firm D call. CDR1 and CDR2 from the germline V gene are SGDLS and YYNGEE. The CDR3 spans 15 residues. V was pared by 3 bases and J by 0 bases, with 10 bases between. Here the CDR3 DNA reads TGTGCCAGCAGCGCTGGAGGGAATAGCAATCAGCCCCAGCATTTT. Its protein is CASSAGGNSNQPQHF.

According to its frequency, this clone is large. This chain joins TRBV4-3 and TRBJ1-6; D not certain. The CDR3 is 15 residues long. Germline V gene lookup returns CDR1 LGHNA and CDR2 YSLEER. Trimming removed 0 bases at V and 7 bases at J, with 10 bases between. DNA for the CDR3: TGCGCCAGCAGCCAAGATGCAGGCTCGAATTCACCCCTCCACTTT. Its translation is CASSQDAGSNSPLHF.

The chain couples TRBV6-5 to TRBJ1-1, with TRBD1 identical over 8 bases. This CDR3 has 14 amino acids. With 4 bases clipped from V and 1 base from J, the junction kept 2 bases outside the gene matches. Germline V lookup: CDR1 MNHEY, CDR2 SVGAGI. CDR3 loop: CASSLDRGNTEAFF. Here the CDR3 DNA reads TGTGCCAGCAGTTTAGACAGGGGGAACACTGAAGCTTTCTTT.

V is TRBV4-1 and J is TRBJ2-5, with unresolved D. CDR1 and CDR2 from the germline V gene are MGHRA and YSYEKL. V gave up 1 base and J gave up 0 bases, with 9 bases separating them. The CDR3 runs to 15 residues. CDR3 nucleotide sequence: TGCGCCAGCAGCCAAGCGTCGACAAACCAAGAGACCCAGTACTTC. Translating it yields CASSQASTNQETQYF.

This sequence joins TRBV5-4 and TRBJ2-5; D is uncertain. CDR3 size: 14 residues. Trimming stripped 2 bases from V and 2 bases from J, with 10 bases between. Per the germline V gene, CDR1 is SGHNT and CDR2 is YYREEE (reference sequence). For the CDR3, the DNA is TGTGCCAGCAGCTTTGGGCAGGATCAAGAGACCCAGTACTTC. It specifies CASSFGQDQETQYF. The complete variable domain, with remaining parts taken from reference TRBV5-4 and TRBJ2-5, reads ETGVTQSPTHLIKTRGQQVTLRCSSQSGHNTVSWYQQALGQGPQFIFQYYREEENGRGNFPPRFSGLQFPNYSSELNVNALELDDSALYLCASSFGQDQETQYFGPGTRLLVL.

The chain recombines TRBV28 with TRBJ2-5; 9 nucleotides agree with TRBD2. Trimming at V came to 5 bases and at J to 5 bases, leaving 12 bases not matched to a gene. This CDR3 comprises 16 residues. Germline CDR1 and CDR2: MDHEN and SYDVKM. CDR3 protein: CASSPSSAGGGETQYF. The DNA of the CDR3 is TGTGCCAGCAGTCCCTCATCAGCGGGAGGCGGGGAGACCCAGTACTTC.

The CDR3 region has the DNA TGTGCCAGCAGTGAGGGGGGAGGGGCGCCGGAGACCCAGTACTTC. It translates to CASSEGGGAPETQYF. V gene TRBV28 combines with J gene TRBJ2-5; D is possibly TRBD2 (7 bases). Germline loops: CDR1 MDHEN, CDR2 SYDVKM. The CDR3 loop spans 15 amino acids. V was shortened by 5 bases and J by 5 bases, with 18 bases between the two germline ends.

The chain recombines TRBV18 with TRBJ1-5, with D maybe TRBD1 (5 bases). Deletions cut 3 bases from V and 4 bases from J, with 7 bases between. The V gene's germline CDR1 is KGHSH and CDR2 LQKENI. The CDR3 extends over 13 amino acids. The chain's CDR3 is CASSPTENQPQHF. The DNA of the CDR3 is TGTGCCAGCTCACCGACAGAGAATCAGCCCCAGCATTTT. The entire variable domain, with the rest obtained from reference TRBV18 and TRBJ1-5, is as follows: NAGVMQNPRHLVRRRGQEARLRCSPMKGHSHVYWYRQLPEEGLKFMVYLQKENIIDESGMPKERFSAEFPKEGPSILRIQQVVRGDSAAYFCASSPTENQPQHFGDGTRLSIL.

The V and J genes are TRBV28 and TRBJ2-5; D is possibly TRBD2 (5 bases). V lost 6 bases and J lost 5, with 13 bases in between. The CDR3 loop spans 13 amino acids. Germline V gene lookup returns CDR1 MDHEN and CDR2 SYDVKM. The CDR3 is CASRERRHETQYF. The CDR3 bases are TGTGCCAGCAGGGAGCGGAGGCACGAGACCCAGTACTTC. Combining the CDR3 with reference TRBV28 and TRBJ2-5 gives the whole variable domain DVKVTQSSRYLVKRTGEKVFLECVQDMDHENMFWYRQDPGLGLRLIYFSYDVKMKEKGDIPEGYSVSREKKERFSLILESASTNQTSMYLCASRERRHETQYFGPGTRLLVL.

The V gene is TRBV11-3, the J gene TRBJ2-1; TRBD1 is a possible D gene (5 bases). Trimming took off 2 bases at V and 9 bases at J, with 11 bases between the two ends. The CDR3 spans 13 residues. Germline CDR1 and CDR2: SGHNT and YENEEA. CDR3: CASSLNFRGEQFF. The CDR3 DNA reads TGTGCCAGCAGCTTAAACTTTAGGGGTGAGCAGTTCTTC.

The V and J genes are TRBV12-5 and TRBJ1-1; D unresolved. Trimming removed 0 bases at V and 5 bases at J, with 10 bases between. CDR1 and CDR2 (germline): LGHNT, FRNRAP. This CDR3 spans 14 amino acids. The CDR3 loop is CASGLVQSRTEAFF. The CDR3, as DNA: TGTGCTAGTGGTTTGGTACAGAGCAGGACTGAAGCTTTCTTT.

V usage is TRBV5-1 and J usage is TRBJ1-4, with D possibly being TRBD1 (6 bases). Deletions cut 5 bases from V and 5 bases from J, with 19 bases between. This CDR3 spans 16 amino acids. CDR1 is SGHRS and CDR2 is YFSETQ in the germline V gene. The chain's CDR3 is CASRLSRGARNEKLFF. The DNA for the CDR3 is TGCGCCAGCAGACTCAGCCGGGGGGCCAGGAATGAAAAACTGTTTTTT.

This chain connects TRBV18 to TRBJ2-1, with 8 bases that match TRBD2. The germline CDR1 and CDR2 sequences are KGHSH and LQKENI. The CDR3 extends over 16 amino acids. V dropped 3 bases and J dropped 6; count of bases not matched to a gene: 10. The DNA of the CDR3 is TGTGCCAGCTCACCTCCAGCGGGAGTTAGTACCAATGAGCAGTTCTTC. This translates into CASSPPAGVSTNEQFF.

The CDR3 coding sequence is TGCGCCAGCAGCCAAGGCCCTGGGCTAGCGGGGGGGGGAGAGACCCAGTACTTC. Amino acids: CASSQGPGLAGGGETQYF. The chain has TRBV4-1 and TRBJ2-5; 12 bases are shared with TRBD2. V was clipped by 1 base and J by 4 bases; unmatched bases: 10. This CDR3 comprises 18 residues. Germline values: CDR1 MGHRA, CDR2 YSYEKL.

The J gene is TRBJ2-5, the V gene TRBV6-1; 7 bases agree with TRBD2. The CDR3 covers 13 residues. V was pared by 2 bases and J by 7 bases, with 4 bases of the junction left unmatched. CDR1 is MNHNS, CDR2 SASEGT, per germline. The CDR3 spells CASSERGDLTQYF. The CDR3 DNA reads TGTGCCAGCAGTGAACGGGGGGACTTGACCCAGTACTTC.

V usage is TRBV10-1 and J usage is TRBJ2-7; the match to TRBD1 covers 12 bases. The CDR3 contains 14 residues. V was clipped by 8 bases and J by 7 bases; unmatched bases: 9. Germline V lookup: CDR1 WNHNN, CDR2 SYGVQD (reference sequence). The CDR3 loop is CASSRDRGHREQYF. CDR3 bases: TGCGCCAGCTCTAGGGACAGGGGGCATCGGGAGCAGTACTTC.

This chain joins TRBV7-9 and TRBJ1-6, with D perhaps TRBD1 (6 bases). Trimming shortened V by 5 bases and J by 3 bases, and 8 bases separated the two germline ends. The CDR3 spans 14 residues. Germline V gives CDR1 SEHNR, CDR2 FQNEAQ (reference sequence). As DNA, the CDR3 is TGTGCCAGCAGCCCACAGGGCTATAATTCACCCCTCCACTTT. It encodes CASSPQGYNSPLHF. Filled out from reference TRBV7-9 and TRBJ1-6, the complete variable domain reads DTGVSQNPRHKITKRGQNVTFRCDPISEHNRLYWYRQTLGQGPEFLTYFQNEAQLEKSRLLSDRFSAERPKGSFSTLEIQRTEQGDSAMYLCASSPQGYNSPLHFGNGTRLTVT.

The chain combines TRBV28 with TRBJ2-2; D uncertain. The CDR3 loop spans 12 amino acids. Trimming pared 5 bases from V and 4 bases from J, leaving 5 bases between. Germline V lookup: CDR1 MDHEN, CDR2 SYDVKM. The CDR3 bases are TGTGCCAGCAGTCCATCCACCGGGGAGCTGTTTTTT. This translates into CASSPSTGELFF.

Turning to this clone: Mismatch with germline at one junction end may stem from a read error. The rearrangement joins TRBV5-4 to TRBJ2-1, with 8 bases lining up with TRBD2. This CDR3 is 13 amino acids long. Germline CDR1 is SGHNT and CDR2 is YYREEE (reference sequence). CDR3 coding DNA: TGTGCCAGCAGCTTGGATATTCGGGGGGGGCCGGTCTTC. It translates to CASSLDIRGGPVF.

J is TRBJ1-1 and V is TRBV18; 7 bases are shared with TRBD1. The CDR3 has 14 amino acids. V was clipped by 4 bases and J by 1 base; unmatched bases: 3. Germline-derived CDR1 and CDR2 are KGHSH and LQKENI. The CDR3 loop is CASSRQGENTEAFF. The CDR3 coding sequence is TGTGCCAGCTCACGACAGGGCGAGAACACTGAAGCTTTCTTT.

The chain employs TRBV2 and TRBJ1-4; 9 bases fit TRBD1. J lost 7 bases, V lost 4 bases, and 1 base had no gene match. Germline loops: CDR1 SNHLY, CDR2 FYNNEI. The CDR3 consists of 13 residues. CDR3 coding DNA: TGTGCCAGCAGTGGGACAGGGGTTGAAAAACTGTTTTTT. Translated: CASSGTGVEKLFF.

Written as DNA, the CDR3 is TGTGCCATCAGTGAGTCATCGGGGGGTGGGACTGAAGCTTTCTTT. Its protein is CAISESSGGGTEAFF. The V call is TRBV10-3, the J call TRBJ1-1, with a possible D match to TRBD1 (5 bases). CDR1 and CDR2 (germline): ENHRY, SYGVKD. This CDR3 is built from 15 residues. V lost 0 bases and J lost 5, with 13 bases in between.

This sequence joins TRBV28 and TRBJ1-1; D uncertain. With 10 bases removed from V and 6 bases from J, the gap between germline ends came to 15 bases. The CDR3 loop spans 12 amino acids. The germline V gene has CDR1 MDHEN and CDR2 SYDVKM. The DNA for the CDR3 is TGTGCCATACACCAACAAACAGCTGAAGCTTTCTTT. Amino acid sequence: CAIHQQTAEAFF.

V usage is TRBV18 and J usage is TRBJ2-1; tentative D call: TRBD2 (6 bases). This CDR3 comprises 14 residues. Per the germline V gene, CDR1 is KGHSH and CDR2 is LQKENI. Trimming removed 0 bases at V and 12 bases at J, with 15 bases between. In DNA, the CDR3 is TGTGCCAGCTCACCACCGGAATGGCGGGACCGGCAGTTCTTC. It is translated as CASSPPEWRDRQFF.

The rearrangement joins TRBV18 to TRBJ2-1; possible D gene TRBD2, 5 bases. V was clipped by 0 bases and J by 7 bases, with 19 bases between them. The CDR3 has 17 residues. The germline CDR1 and CDR2 sequences are KGHSH and LQKENI. The CDR3 coding sequence is TGTGCCAGCTCACCACCGGCGAGTCTACCGGGAACGAATGAGCAGTTCTTC. Encoded protein: CASSPPASLPGTNEQFF.

CDR3 nucleotides: TGTGCCAGCAGCCGCTTAGGAGGATTGGGTTACGAGCAGTACTTC. Translated: CASSRLGGLGYEQYF. The J gene is TRBJ2-7, the V gene TRBV13, with D possibly being TRBD2 (5 bases). The V and J ends lost 5 bases and 4 bases respectively, with 18 bases between them. CDR1 is PRHDT and CDR2 is FYEKMQ in the germline V gene (reference sequence). This CDR3 region has 15 residues.

This chain joins TRBV4-3 and TRBJ2-7; the D gene is possibly TRBD2 (7 bases). CDR1 is LGHNA and CDR2 is YSLEER in the germline V gene. The length of the CDR3 is 16 residues. The V end was cut by 0 bases, the J end by 7 bases, with 19 bases between. In DNA, the CDR3 is TGCGCCAGCAGCCAAGAGTGGGGGGGCTCCTTTAGTGAGCAGTACTTC. This gives the protein CASSQEWGGSFSEQYF.